What follows are 32 T cell receptor beta chains derived from one specimen sequenced in a study of blood T cell repertoires in COVID-19. Profiling relied on immunoSEQ multiplex PCR, and the TCRdb table lists in-frame clones only, not all of them. Of a few hundred thousand clones in the sample, more than 85% were seen once. Sequencing input: PBMCs or T cells enriched from blood (not recorded which). All receptors derive from a woman in her 30s who had recovered from COVID-19.

This clone came up once. The chain recombines TRBV18 with TRBJ1-2; D not resolved. Trimming took 2 bases from V and 2 from J, leaving 6 bases between them. This CDR3 region has 13 residues. CDR1 and CDR2 from the germline V gene are KGHSH and LQKENI. This chain's CDR3 is CASSPDNNYGYTF. CDR3 nucleotides: TGTGCCAGCTCACCAGACAACAACTATGGCTACACCTTC.

The chain has TRBV27 and TRBJ2-7, with D hard to call. The CDR3 spans 15 residues. Trimming removed 2 bases at V and 4 bases at J, with 15 bases between. Germline V gene sequence: CDR1 MNHEY, CDR2 SMNVEV (reference sequence). The CDR3 region has the DNA TGTGCCAGCAGTTTAATCGGGTCAGATTTTTACGAGCAGTACTTC. This encodes CASSLIGSDFYEQYF.

The chain recombines TRBV3-1 (or the pseudogene TRBV3-2) with TRBJ1-1; perhaps TRBD1 as D (5 bases). Trimming removed 1 base at V and 8 bases at J, with 11 bases between. CDR1 and CDR2 (germline): LGHDT, YNNKEL (reference sequence). The CDR3 length is 13 residues. Written as DNA, the CDR3 is TGTGCCAGCAGCCAAGGACAGTGGGGCGAAGCTTTCTTT. Amino acids: CASSQGQWGEAFF.

The rearrangement links TRBV5-1 to TRBJ2-3; D is perhaps TRBD2 (7 bases). V lost 4 bases, J lost 6 bases, and 27 bases lay in between. Germline values: CDR1 SGHRS, CDR2 YFSETQ. This CDR3 spans 18 amino acids. This CDR3 reads CASSARFERRGGQDTQYF. The CDR3 coding sequence is TGCGCCAGCAGCGCTAGGTTTGAGAGGAGGGGGGGCCAGGATACGCAGTATTTT.

This chain connects TRBV5-6 to TRBJ2-1; 11 nucleotides agree with TRBD2. With V trimmed by 4 bases and J by 4 bases, 13 bases remained unmatched. The CDR3 extends over 18 amino acids. The germline V gene has CDR1 SGHDT and CDR2 YYEEEE. As DNA, the CDR3 is TGTGCCAGCAGCCCGGGACTAGCGGAGCCAAGGTCGTACAATGAGCAGTTCTTC. Protein product: CASSPGLAEPRSYNEQFF.

Notes on this clone: The junction departs from germline at one end; a sequencing error may be responsible. The chain couples TRBV7-7 to TRBJ2-3; D ambiguous. The CDR3 extends over 14 amino acids. Germline-derived CDR1 and CDR2 are SSHAT and FNYEAQ (reference sequence). The CDR3 is CASSLNTHTDTQYF. CDR3 sequence (DNA): TGTGCTAGCAGCTTGAACACCCACACAGATACGCAGTATTTT.

The genes are TRBV6-6 and TRBJ2-3; D unresolved. Germline V lookup: CDR1 MNHNY, CDR2 SVGAGI (reference sequence). V shed 5 bases and J shed 6 bases, with 12 bases lying between them. The CDR3 has 13 amino acids. CDR3 sequence: CASSAPPRDTQYF. Written as DNA, the CDR3 is TGTGCCAGCAGTGCCCCTCCGAGGGATACGCAGTATTTT.

This chain connects TRBV28 to TRBJ1-3; D remains unclear. CDR3 length equals 15 residues. Germline V gene sequence: CDR1 MDHEN, CDR2 SYDVKM. Trimming left V 6 bases short and J 4 bases short, with 16 bases between. CDR3 DNA sequence: TGTGCCAGCAGAGGAGGAAACCTGGGGGGAAACACCATATATTTT. Translation: CASRGGNLGGNTIYF.

This chain connects TRBV5-1 to TRBJ1-1; weak D call: TRBD1 (5 bases). The germline V gene has CDR1 SGHRS and CDR2 YFSETQ. The CDR3 spans 16 residues. V was pared by 0 bases and J by 2 bases, with 14 bases between. The CDR3 protein is CASSLGGVKDNTEAFF. CDR3 coding DNA: TGCGCCAGCAGCTTGGGGGGCGTTAAAGATAACACTGAAGCTTTCTTT.

This sequence joins TRBV2 and TRBJ2-1, with 11 nucleotides matching TRBD2. The CDR3 has 15 amino acids. Unmatched junction bases numbered 8, after V lost 4 bases and J lost 9 bases. Per the germline V gene, CDR1 is SNHLY and CDR2 is FYNNEI. The CDR3 DNA sequence: TGTGCCAGCAGTGTAACTAGCGGGAGCCAAGTTGAGCAGTTCTTC. The encoded protein is CASSVTSGSQVEQFF.

The chain is built from TRBV18 and TRBJ1-2, with D possibly matching TRBD1 (6 bases). Germline V gene sequence: CDR1 KGHSH, CDR2 LQKENI. The CDR3 loop spans 17 amino acids. Trimming cost V 3 bases and J 7 bases, with 24 bases left between them. This CDR3 is CASSPRAGTPPRSGYTF. In DNA form, the CDR3 reads TGTGCCAGCTCACCTAGGGCCGGGACACCCCCGCGGAGTGGCTACACCTTC.

The V gene is TRBV28, the J gene TRBJ2-7; the D is unclear. V dropped 2 bases and J dropped 3 bases, with 11 bases sitting between them. Germline V gene data show CDR1 as MDHEN and CDR2 as SYDVKM. This CDR3 is built from 14 residues. The DNA for the CDR3 is TGTGCCAGCAGTTTACTCGGTGTAAACTACGAGCAGTACTTC. It translates to CASSLLGVNYEQYF. The full variable domain, completed using reference TRBV28 and TRBJ2-7, is DVKVTQSSRYLVKRTGEKVFLECVQDMDHENMFWYRQDPGLGLRLIYFSYDVKMKEKGDIPEGYSVSREKKERFSLILESASTNQTSMYLCASSLLGVNYEQYFGPGTRLTVT.

V is TRBV28 and J is TRBJ2-2; D not resolved. This CDR3 is built from 13 residues. V shed 7 bases and J shed 7 bases, with 13 bases lying between them. CDR1 and CDR2 (germline): MDHEN, SYDVKM. This CDR3 reads CASKRPEVGELFF. The CDR3 bases are TGTGCCAGCAAGAGGCCCGAGGTCGGGGAGCTGTTTTTT.

This sequence joins TRBV28 and TRBJ2-1; 9 nucleotides line up with TRBD2. This CDR3 spans 15 amino acids. Looked up from germline, CDR1 is MDHEN and CDR2 is SYDVKM. V lost 3 bases to trimming and J lost 6 bases; unmatched junction nucleotides: 6. The CDR3 DNA is TGTGCCAGCAGTTTGGGCGGGAGGGTCGGCAATGAGCAGTTCTTC. This translates into CASSLGGRVGNEQFF.

About this clone: The sample carries other DNA sequences with the same CDR3. The chain carries TRBV3-1 (or the pseudogene TRBV3-2) and TRBJ2-7, with TRBD1 matching over 11 bases. Germline trimming cut 4 bases from V and 4 bases from J; bases unmatched to any gene: 6. The germline V gene encodes CDR1 LGHDT and CDR2 YNNKEL (reference sequence). This CDR3 has 15 residues. CDR3 sequence (DNA): TGTGCCAGCAGCCCCGGGACAGGGGGTAGTTACGAGCAGTACTTC. It codes for CASSPGTGGSYEQYF.

This chain links TRBV6-5 with TRBJ1-4; D may be TRBD1 (5 bases). The CDR3 spans 14 residues. Germline assignment: CDR1 MNHEY and CDR2 SVGAGI. V was pared by 6 bases and J by 7 bases, with 15 bases between. CDR3 DNA sequence: TGTGCCAGCAGCCCAGGGAGGAGGGGTGAAAAACTGTTTTTT. Its translation is CASSPGRRGEKLFF.

The rearrangement uses TRBV4-2 and TRBJ1-5; possible D gene TRBD1, 6 bases. This CDR3 has 15 residues. Trimming removed 0 bases from V and 5 bases from J, with 11 bases in between. The germline CDR1 and CDR2 sequences are LGHNA and YNFKEQ. CDR3 residues: CASSQDLDSYQPQHF. CDR3 nucleotide sequence: TGTGCCAGCAGCCAAGATTTGGACAGCTATCAGCCCCAGCATTTT.

The chain employs TRBV6-2 or TRBV6-3 and TRBJ1-6, with 10 bases that match TRBD1. This CDR3 region has 14 residues. The V gene end was trimmed by 6 bases and the J gene end by 8 bases; junction bases not matched to a gene: 4. Germline V gene sequence: CDR1 MNHEY, CDR2 SVGEGT. The CDR3 sequence is CASSRQGAHSPLHF. The DNA of the CDR3 is TGTGCCAGCAGCCGACAGGGGGCTCATTCACCCCTCCACTTT.

The rearrangement links TRBV7-9 to TRBJ2-5, with 7 positions matching TRBD1. Germline assignment: CDR1 SEHNR and CDR2 FQNEAQ (reference sequence). V was pared by 7 bases and J by 4 bases, with 12 bases of the junction left unmatched. The CDR3 covers 15 residues. DNA of the CDR3: TGTGCCAGCACCAAGCCAGGGGGTTCGGGAGAGACCCAGTACTTC. Translation: CASTKPGGSGETQYF.

CDR3 coding DNA: TGTGCCACCAGCAGAGATCGTAACGAGCAGTACTTC. Protein: CATSRDRNEQYF. The chain combines TRBV15 with TRBJ2-7; unclear D gene. Trimming cost V 0 bases and J 5 bases, with 5 bases left between them. The CDR3 covers 12 residues. Germline CDR1 is LNHNV and CDR2 is YYDKDF (reference sequence).

The V gene is TRBV4-3, the J gene TRBJ1-6; no clear D gene. Trimming stripped 0 bases from V and 6 bases from J, with 9 bases between. In germline, CDR1 is LGHNA, CDR2 YSLEER. The CDR3 is 15 residues long. The CDR3 DNA reads TGCGCCAGCAGCCAAGATCCCGGGGTTAATTCACCCCTCCACTTT. Encoded protein: CASSQDPGVNSPLHF.

The table lists this clone with a count of one. The chain uses TRBV28 and TRBJ2-7, with a weak D call TRBD1 (5 bases). V shed 1 base and J shed 2 bases, with 15 bases lying between them. The CDR3 covers 16 residues. Germline values: CDR1 MDHEN, CDR2 SYDVKM. Here the CDR3 DNA reads TGTGCCAGCAGTTTATTCTCGCAGGGTAGCACCTACGAGCAGTACTTC. This codes for CASSLFSQGSTYEQYF.

V usage is TRBV19 and J usage is TRBJ2-7; perhaps TRBD2 as D (6 bases). Trimming took off 3 bases at V and 1 base at J, with 10 bases between the two ends. The length of the CDR3 is 14 residues. CDR1 is LNHDA and CDR2 is SQIVND in the germline V gene (reference sequence). The CDR3 sequence is CASSMAAGSYEQYF. CDR3 DNA: TGTGCCAGTAGTATGGCGGCGGGATCCTACGAGCAGTACTTC.

The chain combines TRBV7-9 with TRBJ2-1; a weak D match, TRBD2 (5 bases). The V and J ends lost 4 bases and 8 bases respectively, with 12 bases between them. The germline V gene encodes CDR1 SEHNR and CDR2 FQNEAQ (reference sequence). This CDR3 is built from 13 residues. The CDR3 DNA follows: TGTGCCAGCAGCTCCCACACTAGTTATGAGCAGTTCTTC. Its translation: CASSSHTSYEQFF.

The chain uses TRBV18 and TRBJ1-2, with 7 bases lining up with TRBD1. The CDR3 consists of 14 residues. The junction had 5 bases not matched to a gene; V was cut back by 2 bases and J by 5 bases. CDR1 and CDR2 (germline): KGHSH, LQKENI. CDR3 coding DNA: TGTGCCAGCTCACCAAACAGGGGACTTTATGGCTACACCTTC. Translated, it gives CASSPNRGLYGYTF. Variable domain in full (rest from reference TRBV18 and TRBJ1-2): NAGVMQNPRHLVRRRGQEARLRCSPMKGHSHVYWYRQLPEEGLKFMVYLQKENIIDESGMPKERFSAEFPKEGPSILRIQQVVRGDSAAYFCASSPNRGLYGYTFGSGTRLTVV.

This chain links TRBV12-5 with TRBJ1-5; perhaps TRBD1 as D (5 bases). Germline CDR1 and CDR2: LGHNT and FRNRAP. This CDR3 region has 15 residues. The V end was cut by 6 bases, the J end by 4 bases, with 16 bases between. CDR3 amino acids: CASGDPTALNQPQHF. The CDR3 DNA is TGTGCTAGTGGAGACCCGACAGCGCTAAATCAGCCCCAGCATTTT.

This chain links TRBV2 with TRBJ2-2; TRBD1 aligns across 7 bases. Germline V gene sequence: CDR1 SNHLY, CDR2 FYNNEI. CDR3 size: 13 residues. After removal of 6 bases from V and 7 bases from J, the junction contained 5 bases not matched to a gene. The CDR3 sequence is CASSTGVSGELFF. Here the CDR3 DNA reads TGTGCCAGCAGCACAGGGGTTAGCGGGGAGCTGTTTTTT.

V gene TRBV3-1 (or the pseudogene TRBV3-2) combines with J gene TRBJ2-3, with 9 bases lining up with TRBD2. This CDR3 contains 15 residues. V was pared by 2 bases and J by 2 bases, with 2 bases of the junction left unmatched. From germline, CDR1 is LGHDT and CDR2 YNNKEL (reference sequence). The CDR3 here is CASSQQRGVTDTQYF. Here the CDR3 DNA reads TGTGCCAGCAGCCAACAGCGGGGGGTCACAGATACGCAGTATTTT.

This sequence joins TRBV18 and TRBJ2-1, with TRBD2 identical over 14 bases. The CDR3 is 19 amino acids. Per germline, CDR1 KGHSH and CDR2 LQKENI. Trimming at V came to 0 bases and at J to 3 bases, leaving 7 bases not matched to a gene. CDR3 residues: CASSPPRGTSGSIYNEQFF. For the CDR3, the DNA is TGTGCCAGCTCACCACCAAGAGGGACTAGCGGGAGTATCTACAATGAGCAGTTCTTC.

The chain employs TRBV4-1 and TRBJ1-5, with TRBD1 matching over 9 bases. Germline CDR1 is MGHRA and CDR2 is YSYEKL. Trimming removed 1 base from V and 2 bases from J; junction bases left unmatched: 0. The CDR3 sequence is 15 residues long. For the CDR3, the DNA is TGCGCCAGCAGCCAAGGACAGGGGGGCAATCAGCCCCAGCATTTT. It is translated as CASSQGQGGNQPQHF.

The table lists this clone with a count of one. This chain links TRBV6-1 with TRBJ1-3; no reliable D call. CDR3 length: 15 residues. CDR1 and CDR2 (germline): MNHNS, SASEGT. The V and J ends lost 0 bases and 0 bases respectively, with 6 bases between them. The CDR3 DNA sequence: TGTGCCAGCAGTGAAGCCCAGGCCTCTGGAAACACCATATATTTT. Its protein is CASSEAQASGNTIYF.

This chain links TRBV2 with TRBJ2-3; D gene uncertain. The germline gives CDR1 SNHLY, CDR2 FYNNEI. This CDR3 region has 13 residues. Trimming took 7 bases from V and 0 from J, leaving 8 bases between them. CDR3 sequence: CASKSTSTDTQYF. Written as DNA, the CDR3 is TGTGCCAGCAAGTCAACTAGCACAGATACGCAGTATTTT.